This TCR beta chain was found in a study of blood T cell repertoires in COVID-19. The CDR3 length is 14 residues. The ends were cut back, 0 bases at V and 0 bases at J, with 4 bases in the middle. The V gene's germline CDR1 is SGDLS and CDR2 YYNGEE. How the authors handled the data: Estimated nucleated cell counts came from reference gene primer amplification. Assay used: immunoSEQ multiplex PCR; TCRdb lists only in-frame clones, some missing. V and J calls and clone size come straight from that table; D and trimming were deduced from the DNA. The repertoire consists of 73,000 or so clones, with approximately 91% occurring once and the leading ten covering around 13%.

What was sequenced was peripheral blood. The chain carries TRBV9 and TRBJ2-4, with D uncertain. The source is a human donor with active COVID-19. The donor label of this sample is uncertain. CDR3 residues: CASSVGEAKNIQYF. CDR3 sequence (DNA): TGTGCCAGCAGCGTAGGAGAAGCCAAAAACATTCAGTACTTC.